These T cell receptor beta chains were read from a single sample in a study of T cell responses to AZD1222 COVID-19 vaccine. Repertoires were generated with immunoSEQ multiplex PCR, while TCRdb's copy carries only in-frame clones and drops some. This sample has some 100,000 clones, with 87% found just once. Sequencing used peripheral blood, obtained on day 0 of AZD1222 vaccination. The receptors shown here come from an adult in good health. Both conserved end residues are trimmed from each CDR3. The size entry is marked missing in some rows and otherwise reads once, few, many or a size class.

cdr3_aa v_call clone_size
ASSQRDIFSGNTIY TRBV7-8 -
ASSLTGGNSPLH TRBV6-2/TRBV6-3 -
ASSTTGTRGRMNTEAF TRBV6-2/TRBV6-3 -
ASSQDPQGAGNTIY TRBV4-1 -
ASSMEGAYT TRBV19 -
ATSRDRGGRDEAF TRBV15 -
ASSYGGGEYNEQF TRBV6-2/TRBV6-3 -
ASSAFRQPGEKLF TRBV9 -
AISRGHEQY TRBV27 few
ASSQGTGGRYEQY TRBV4-2 -
ASSTGLAGPNEQF TRBV19 -
ASTTGPETQY TRBV28 -
ASSDFGWEGTSPLH TRBV6-2/TRBV6-3 -
ASSQQSVGATEAF TRBV14 few
ASSRGQGAYGYT TRBV5-1 -
ASSSSTRATGELF TRBV7-3 -
ASSLAFGVGRAF TRBV5-1 -
ASSFGEMNTEAF TRBV5-1 -
ASSMPRRLYMNTEAF TRBV19 -
ASSIYPSYEQY TRBV19 -
ASRAGQQNTEAF TRBV6-5 -
ASSLSLASGETQY TRBV5-8 -
ASSFRVSGELF TRBV28 -
ASSMGQGATGELF TRBV19 -
ASSMGQGGTNVLT TRBV5-4 -